This TCR beta chain was recovered during a study of chemoradiotherapy in HPV16-positive cancers. Study-level information: Functional T-cell assays on two HPV16-positive patients' cells defined candidate HPV-specific clones and common TCR motifs. Study results and limitations: Only a couple of HPV16-positive patients supplied the functional HPV-specificity definition. Non-HPV-specific T cells did not expand in tumors during treatment, whereas candidate HPV-specific clones and E7-related motifs did.

This clone has more than one count but fewer than ten. Its specificity is unknown. Over chemoradiotherapy, repertoires were sampled more than once. TCRdb's copy holds only in-frame clones and misses some; the assay was immunoSEQ multiplex PCR. The sample lists 50,000 to 55,000 clones, roughly 90% seen once, with around 3.3% in the top ten. This specimen was blood, taken from a patient who underwent chemoradiotherapy. The receptor's source is a human donor with HPV-associated anogenital cancer.

The CDR3 nucleotides are TGTGCCAGCAGCCCTTCGGTCGGAGGGGAGCAGTACTTC. Encoded protein: CASSPSVGGEQYF. This chain uses TRBV11-1 with TRBJ2-7; D possibly corresponds to TRBD2 (6 bases). This CDR3 is 13 amino acids long. Germline CDR1 and CDR2: SGHAT and FQDESV (reference sequence). The V and J ends lost 5 bases and 7 bases respectively, with 15 bases between them.